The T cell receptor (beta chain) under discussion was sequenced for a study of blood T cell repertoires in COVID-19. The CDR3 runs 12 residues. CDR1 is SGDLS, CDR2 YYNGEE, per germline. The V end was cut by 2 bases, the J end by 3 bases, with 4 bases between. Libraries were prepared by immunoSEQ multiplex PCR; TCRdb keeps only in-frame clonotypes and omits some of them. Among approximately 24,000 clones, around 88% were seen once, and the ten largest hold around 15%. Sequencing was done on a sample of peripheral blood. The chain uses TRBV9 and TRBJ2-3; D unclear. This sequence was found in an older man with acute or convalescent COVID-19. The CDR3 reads CASSVRTDTQYF. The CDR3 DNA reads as TGTGCCAGCAGCGTGAGGACAGATACGCAGTATTTT.